A selection of T cell receptor beta chains follows, all from one sample in a study of T cell changes during pregnancy in multiple sclerosis. Measured with immunoSEQ multiplex PCR; TCRdb has only the in-frame clones, and not every one. The table has fewer than 20,000 clones, over 80% seen once. Specimen: CD8+ T cells from peripheral blood mononuclear cells, collected in the third trimester of pregnancy. These receptors were taken from a female donor in good health, enrolled as a control in a pregnancy study. CDR3s include the opening cysteine and the closing phenylalanine or tryptophan. The D gene is left open where the match is weak. Some rows mark clone size as missing; the rest say once, few, many or name a class of expanded clone.

CASSLRQGGNEQFF	TGTGCCAGCAGTTTAAGGCAGGGAGGCAATGAGCAGTTCTTC	-	once	TRBV7-8	TRBJ2-1
CASSLNRPGGTNTEAFF	TGTGCCAGCAGCTTAAATAGGCCAGGGGGTACGAACACTGAAGCTTTCTTT	TRBD1	few	TRBV7-9	TRBJ1-1
CASSSLREGQNNEQFF	TGCGCCAGCAGCTCCCTACGGGAGGGCCAGAACAATGAGCAGTTCTTC	TRBD2	-	TRBV5-1	TRBJ2-1
CASSLPQEGGEQFF	TGTGCCAGCAGTTTGCCCCAAGAGGGCGGTGAGCAGTTCTTC	-	-	TRBV28	TRBJ2-1
CASSAPTGGSLNTEAFF	TGCGCCAGCAGCGCCCCGACAGGGGGATCTTTGAACACTGAAGCTTTCTTT	TRBD1	-	TRBV5-1	TRBJ1-1
CASSSSDRVEAFF	TGCGCCAGCAGCTCCAGCGACAGGGTAGAAGCTTTCTTT	TRBD1	-	TRBV5-1	TRBJ1-1
CASSPLANNEQFF	TGTGCCAGTAGTCCACTAGCGAACAATGAGCAGTTCTTC	TRBD2	-	TRBV19	TRBJ2-1
CASSVRLAGETQYF	TGTGCCAGCAGCGTAAGACTAGCGGGAGAGACCCAGTACTTC	TRBD2	-	TRBV9	TRBJ2-5
CASSQDLSSGTYNEQFF	TGCGCCAGCAGCCAAGATTTGAGTAGCGGGACCTACAATGAGCAGTTCTTC	TRBD2	-	TRBV4-3	TRBJ2-1
CASSPLLAGGPDTQYF	TGTGCCAGCAGTCCCCTACTAGCGGGAGGGCCAGATACGCAGTATTTT	TRBD2	-	TRBV4-2	TRBJ2-3
CASSLEVGRTDTQYF	TGCGCCAGCAGCTTGGAGGTGGGGCGCACAGATACGCAGTATTTT	-	-	TRBV5-1	TRBJ2-3
CASSALAGEAREQYF	TGTGCCAGCAGCGCCCTAGCGGGAGAAGCCCGCGAGCAGTACTTC	TRBD2	-	TRBV9	TRBJ2-7
CASSVTDDRITNYGYTF	TGTGCCAGCAGCGTTACAGACGACAGGATAACTAACTATGGCTACACCTTC	-	-	TRBV7-9	TRBJ1-2
CASSGTSYNEQFF	TGTGCCAGCAGTGGAACTTCCTACAATGAGCAGTTCTTC	-	-	TRBV2	TRBJ2-1
CASSRRGNTGELFF	TGTGCCAGCAGCCGCCGAGGGAACACCGGGGAGCTGTTTTTT	-	-	TRBV11-2	TRBJ2-2
CASSAGQGGADTQYF	TGTGCCAGCAGTGCCGGACAGGGAGGGGCAGATACGCAGTATTTT	-	few	TRBV6-4	TRBJ2-3
CASSSTGEPAKNIQYF	TGTGCCAGCAGCTCCACGGGGGAACCAGCCAAAAACATTCAGTACTTC	-	-	TRBV13	TRBJ2-4
CAQTGMYSGNTIYF	TGTGCCCAAACAGGGATGTATTCCGGAAACACCATATATTTT	-	-	TRBV28	TRBJ1-3
CASSRDIYEQYF	TGTGCCAGCAGTCGGGACATCTACGAGCAGTACTTC	-	-	TRBV7-9	TRBJ2-7
CASSHTDRDYEQYF	TGCGCCAGCAGCCACACGGACAGGGACTACGAGCAGTACTTC	TRBD1	-	TRBV5-1	TRBJ2-7
CSGDQGGELFF	TGCAGCGGGGATCAGGGTGGGGAGCTGTTTTTT	-	-	TRBV29-1	TRBJ2-2
CASSLGSGENTGELFF	TGTGCCAGCAGCTTAGGATCCGGGGAGAACACCGGGGAGCTGTTTTTT	-	-	TRBV13	TRBJ2-2
CASSLVWASGVGETQYF	TGTGCCAGCAGCTTAGTCTGGGCTAGCGGGGTAGGAGAGACCCAGTACTTC	TRBD2	-	TRBV7-2	TRBJ2-5
CASSVRGTYNSPLHF	TGTGCCAGCAGCGTTAGGGGTACCTATAATTCACCCCTCCACTTT	-	-	TRBV9	TRBJ1-6
CASSPGGYNEQFF	TGTGCCAGCAGCCCGGGAGGGTACAATGAGCAGTTCTTC	TRBD2	-	TRBV7-9	TRBJ2-1
CASSQGLAGGPSTDTQYF	TGTGCCAGCAGCCAAGGACTAGCGGGGGGGCCTAGCACAGATACGCAGTATTTT	TRBD2	medium-sized	TRBV4-2	TRBJ2-3
CASSKAGDNYNEQFF	TGTGCCAGCAGCAAAGCGGGAGACAACTACAATGAGCAGTTCTTC	-	-	TRBV21-1	TRBJ2-1
CASSESEDEKLFF	TGTGCCAGCAGTGAGTCTGAGGATGAAAAACTGTTTTTT	-	few	TRBV2	TRBJ1-4
CATSRVVSGGGETQYF	TGTGCCACCAGCAGAGTGGTTAGCGGGGGGGGAGAGACCCAGTACTTC	TRBD2	-	TRBV15	TRBJ2-5
CASSVGNDRGQGYTF	TGTGCCAGCAGCGTAGGGAACGACAGGGGGCAAGGCTACACCTTC	TRBD1	-	TRBV9	TRBJ1-2
CASSPYTGTHITGELFF	TGTGCCAGCAGTCCGTATACCGGGACACACATCACCGGGGAGCTGTTTTTT	-	-	TRBV27	TRBJ2-2
CASSKEGISPLHF	TGTGCCAGTAGTAAGGAGGGCATTTCACCCCTCCACTTT	-	-	TRBV19	TRBJ1-6
CASSLTGGSGQPQHF	TGTGCCAGCAGCTTAACCGGGGGTTCGGGTCAGCCCCAGCATTTT	-	-	TRBV11-2	TRBJ1-5
CASSKTGGETYEQYF	TGTGCCAGCAGCAAAACGGGGGGGGAGACCTACGAGCAGTACTTC	-	-	TRBV21-1	TRBJ2-7
CASSSRTGAPYNSPLHF	TGTGCCAGCAGCTCTCGGACAGGGGCTCCCTATAATTCACCCCTCCACTTT	TRBD1	-	TRBV11-3	TRBJ1-6
CAVRIQANGYTF	TGTGCCGTAAGAATACAGGCGAATGGCTACACCTTC	-	-	TRBV27	TRBJ1-2
CASSFSGLAVDQETQYF	TGTGCCAGCAGCTTCTCGGGACTAGCGGTGGACCAAGAGACCCAGTACTTC	TRBD2	-	TRBV5-6	TRBJ2-5
CASSSGLANEQFF	TGTGCCAGCAGCTCGGGACTAGCAAATGAGCAGTTCTTC	TRBD2	-	TRBV9	TRBJ2-1
CASSAMGQSWGVLGGGYTF	TGTGCCAGCAGTGCCATGGGACAGTCTTGGGGAGTGTTGGGAGGTGGCTACACCTTC	TRBD1	-	TRBV2	TRBJ1-2
CASSTGTGVLEPQHF	TGTGCCAGTAGTACCGGGACAGGGGTTTTGGAGCCCCAGCATTTT	TRBD1	-	TRBV19	TRBJ1-5
CASRIGGTEAFF	TGTGCCAGCAGGATCGGTGGCACTGAAGCTTTCTTT	-	-	TRBV5-8	TRBJ1-1
CASSPDSRSYEQYF	TGTGCCAGCAGCCCGGACAGCCGTTCCTACGAGCAGTACTTC	-	-	TRBV13	TRBJ2-7
CASSPSRTFEGYTEAFF	TGCGCCAGCAGCCCCTCCAGAACCTTCGAGGGATACACTGAAGCTTTCTTT	-	-	TRBV4-3	TRBJ1-1
CASSLGPAGGQPNTGELFF	TGTGCCAGCAGCTTAGGTCCAGCGGGGGGGCAACCAAACACCGGGGAGCTGTTTTTT	TRBD2	few	TRBV11-2	TRBJ2-2
CSVFRGYEQYF	TGCAGCGTATTTAGGGGTTACGAGCAGTACTTC	-	-	TRBV29-1	TRBJ2-7
CASSPRLAGRETQYF	TGTGCCAGCAGCCCCCGACTAGCGGGGAGAGAGACCCAGTACTTC	TRBD2	-	TRBV7-2	TRBJ2-5
CSVDRTMNTEAFF	TGCAGCGTTGACAGAACTATGAACACTGAAGCTTTCTTT	-	-	TRBV29-1	TRBJ1-1
CASSSTGEANTIYF	TGTGCCAGCAGCTCCACAGGGGAGGCGAACACCATATATTTT	TRBD1	-	TRBV7-9	TRBJ1-3
CASSTSGTYNEQFF	TGCGCCAGCAGCACAAGCGGGACCTACAATGAGCAGTTCTTC	TRBD2	-	TRBV10-2	TRBJ2-1
CASSTLAGAHYEQYF	TGTGCCAGCAGTACTCTAGCGGGGGCCCACTACGAGCAGTACTTC	TRBD2	medium-sized	TRBV6-1	TRBJ2-7
CASSLRDISSYNSPLHF	TGTGCCAGCAGCTTACGGGACATCAGCTCCTATAATTCACCCCTCCACTTT	-	-	TRBV7-8	TRBJ1-6